These 16 T cell receptor beta chains share one sample of origin, sequenced in a study of spatial heterogeneity in lung cancer. As for time point: sample taken at primary tumor resection. The authors sequenced whole RNA from tumor, nontumor lung or frozen PBMC without sorting. A single record per CDR3 protein comes from TCRdb applying MiXCR to the 5' RACE reads. Altogether 49,000 or so distinct CDR3 sequences are present, approximately 10% being singletons, with the ten largest covering roughly 40%. This specimen was PBMCs, taken at surgery. These receptors came from a female donor with early-stage non-small cell lung cancer.

This clonotype was seen at least ten times. J is TRBJ1-3 and V is TRBV29-1; TRBD1 aligns across 7 bases. The CDR3 length is 13 residues. V lost 6 bases and J lost 4; bases outside the gene matches: 6. The germline V gene encodes CDR1 SQVTM and CDR2 ANQGSEA. CDR3 residues: CSVETGNGNTIYF. Here the CDR3 DNA reads TGCAGCGTCGAGACAGGGAACGGAAACACCATATATTTT.

The CDR3 DNA follows: TGTGCCAGCAGTTACTCGGGACAGAGGGAAGCTTTCTTT. It specifies CASSYSGQREAFF. The chain joins TRBV6-5 to TRBJ1-1, with 7 positions matching TRBD1. CDR3 size: 13 residues. J was trimmed by 8 bases and V by 0 bases; bases with no gene match: 3. Germline CDR1 MNHEY, CDR2 SVGAGI.

Regarding this clonotype: A much bigger clone sits one base away, suggesting this may be a read error. This rearrangement joins TRBV3-1 to TRBJ1-2, with D hard to call. CDR1 LGHDT and CDR2 YNNKEL come from the germline V gene (reference sequence). The CDR3 loop spans 13 amino acids. Trimming took off 4 bases at V and 5 bases at J, with 11 bases between the two ends. CDR3 amino acids: CASSRAGKYGYTF. Here the CDR3 DNA reads TGTGCCAGCAGCCGAGCGGGGAAGTATGGCTACACCTTC.

This clonotype came up a few times. The chain employs TRBV28 and TRBJ1-2; 7 nucleotides match TRBD1. The germline V gene encodes CDR1 MDHEN and CDR2 SYDVKM. The V and J ends lost 2 bases and 0 bases, in that order; junction bases with no gene match: 3. The CDR3 spans 15 residues. CDR3 in DNA: TGTGCCAGCAGTTTAGGGACAGCAACTAACTATGGCTACACCTTC. It specifies CASSLGTATNYGYTF.

The chain couples TRBV15 to TRBJ2-2; TRBD2 might be the D (6 bases). Trimming took off 6 bases at V and 3 bases at J, with 11 bases between the two ends. Per the germline V gene, CDR1 is LNHNV and CDR2 is YYDKDF (reference sequence). This CDR3 has 14 residues. The CDR3, as DNA: TGTGCCACCAGAATCGGAGGGTACACCGGGGAGCTGTTTTTT. This translates into CATRIGGYTGELFF.

This clonotype was found many times. The V and J genes are TRBV10-3 and TRBJ1-5; D may be TRBD1 (5 bases). Trimming stripped 0 bases from V and 6 bases from J, with 12 bases between. CDR1 is ENHRY, CDR2 SYGVKD, per germline. The CDR3 is made up of 15 amino acids. CDR3: CAISESSGAGQPQHF. In DNA, the CDR3 is TGTGCCATCAGTGAGTCCTCCGGGGCTGGTCAGCCCCAGCATTTT.

In this sample, this clonotype turned up a few times. The chain has TRBV20-1 and TRBJ1-1; D is perhaps TRBD1 (5 bases). CDR3 length equals 13 residues. Trimming shortened V by 1 base and J by 10 bases, and 16 bases separated the two germline ends. Germline V lookup: CDR1 DFQATT, CDR2 SNEGSKA (reference sequence). The CDR3: CSARARSLGGAFF. In DNA form, the CDR3 reads TGCAGTGCTAGAGCCCGATCTCTTGGGGGAGCTTTCTTT.

This clonotype was detected many times. V and J are TRBV6-5 and TRBJ1-1; D is undetermined. Per the germline V gene, CDR1 is MNHEY and CDR2 is SVGAGI. V was pared by 7 bases and J by 7 bases, with 13 bases between. The CDR3 consists of 12 residues. Here the CDR3 reads CASTLANGEAFF. The DNA of the CDR3 is TGTGCCAGCACCCTGGCTAACGGTGAAGCTTTCTTT.

This clonotype showed up many times. The rearrangement links TRBV9 to TRBJ2-7; D is uncertain. There are 13 residues in the CDR3. Germline V CDR1 and CDR2: SGDLS, YYNGEE. Trimming cost V 0 bases and J 1 base, with 5 bases left between them. This CDR3 is CASSVVSSYEQYF. The CDR3 bases are TGTGCCAGCAGCGTAGTGAGTTCCTACGAGCAGTACTTC.

This clonotype was picked up many times. J is TRBJ1-2 and V is TRBV18; unclear D gene. CDR1 and CDR2 (germline): KGHSH, LQKENI. V lost 6 bases, J lost 1 base, and 12 bases lay in between. CDR3 size: 14 residues. The CDR3: CASSDGGGNYGYTF. The CDR3 DNA follows: TGTGCCAGCTCGGACGGAGGTGGTAACTATGGCTACACCTTC.

The rearrangement links TRBV27 to TRBJ1-5; D not resolved. The CDR3 runs to 15 residues. Germline V gives CDR1 MNHEY, CDR2 SMNVEV (reference sequence). Trimming cost V 3 bases and J 0 bases, with 9 bases left between them. The CDR3 loop reads CASSFRGYSNQPQHF. CDR3 in DNA: TGTGCCAGCAGTTTCCGAGGGTATAGCAATCAGCCCCAGCATTTT.

The CDR3 bases are TGTGCCAGCAGCTCCGGGACTAGCGGAGATACGCAGTATTTT. This translates into CASSSGTSGDTQYF. The genes are TRBV4-2 and TRBJ2-3; 11 positions agree with TRBD2. Germline loops: CDR1 LGHNA, CDR2 YNFKEQ. This CDR3 contains 14 residues. V lost 5 bases, J lost 5 bases, and 3 bases stayed unmatched.

This clonotype was observed a handful of times. V usage is TRBV7-2 and J usage is TRBJ2-5; 7 bases are a match to TRBD2. The CDR3 loop spans 14 amino acids. Germline V lookup: CDR1 SGHTA, CDR2 FQGNSA. Losses at the gene ends were 5 bases for V and 1 base for J; bases not matched to a gene: 4. DNA for the CDR3: TGTGCCAGCAGCCTTAGCGGGTTCCAAGAGACCCAGTACTTC. Translating it yields CASSLSGFQETQYF.

This clonotype was observed a handful of times. The chain joins TRBV7-9 to TRBJ2-7; possibly TRBD1 for D (6 bases). The CDR3 spans 15 residues. Germline V CDR1 and CDR2: SEHNR, FQNEAQ (reference sequence). V was clipped by 5 bases and J by 5 bases, with 19 bases between them. CDR3 bases: TGTGCCAGCAGCGCCTCCTTGACAGGTACGGACGAGCAGTACTTC. Its translation is CASSASLTGTDEQYF.

This clonotype was detected only a few times. This sequence joins TRBV29-1 and TRBJ2-7; D is perhaps TRBD2 (5 bases). Germline assignment: CDR1 SQVTM and CDR2 ANQGSEA. The CDR3 totals 11 residues. Trimming took off 7 bases at V and 6 bases at J, with 13 bases between the two ends. CDR3 nucleotide sequence: TGCAGCGCCGAAATGGGAGTCGAGCAGTACTTC. This translates into CSAEMGVEQYF.

The rearrangement uses TRBV18 and TRBJ2-1; 7 bases are shared with TRBD1. With 6 bases clipped from V and 2 bases from J, the junction kept 7 bases outside the gene matches. From germline, CDR1 is KGHSH and CDR2 LQKENI. The CDR3 loop spans 15 amino acids. For the CDR3, the DNA is TGTGCCAGCTCTCTCGGACAGGCTCCCTACAATGAGCAGTTCTTC. Its translation is CASSLGQAPYNEQFF.